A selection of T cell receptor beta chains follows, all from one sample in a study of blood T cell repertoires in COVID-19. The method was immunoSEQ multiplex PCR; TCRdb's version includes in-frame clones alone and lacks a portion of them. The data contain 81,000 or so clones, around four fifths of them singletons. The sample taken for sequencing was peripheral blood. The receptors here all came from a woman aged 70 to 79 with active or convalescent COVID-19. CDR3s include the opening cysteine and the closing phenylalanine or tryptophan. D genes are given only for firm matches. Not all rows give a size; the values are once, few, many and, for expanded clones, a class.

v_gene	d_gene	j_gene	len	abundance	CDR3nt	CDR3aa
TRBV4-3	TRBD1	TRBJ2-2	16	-	TGCGCCAGCAGCTCCGGACAGGGGGCGAACACCGGGGAGCTGTTTTTT	CASSSGQGANTGELFF
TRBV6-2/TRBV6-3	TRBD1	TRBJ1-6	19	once	TGTGCCAGCAGTTACAGGGGACAGGGGGCTGTCTCCTATAATTCACCCCTCCACTTT	CASSYRGQGAVSYNSPLHF
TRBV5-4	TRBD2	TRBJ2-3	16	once	TGTGCCAGCAGCTCGGGACTAGCGGGGGGGACAGATACGCAGTATTTT	CASSSGLAGGTDTQYF
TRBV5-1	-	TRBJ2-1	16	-	TGCGCCAGCAGCTTTGGGGCTGGGGGCGGCTACAATGAGCAGTTCTTC	CASSFGAGGGYNEQFF
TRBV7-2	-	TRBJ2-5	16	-	TGTGCCAGCAGCTTGGGAATTGTTGGGGGCCGTGAGACCCAGTACTTC	CASSLGIVGGRETQYF
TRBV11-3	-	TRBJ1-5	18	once	TGTGCCAGCAGCTTAGAGGGGGGTGAGAAGTATAGCAATCAGCCCCAGCATTTT	CASSLEGGEKYSNQPQHF
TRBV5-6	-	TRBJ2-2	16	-	TGTGCCAGCAGCATCAGGACAGTTACGAACACCGGGGAGCTGTTTTTT	CASSIRTVTNTGELFF
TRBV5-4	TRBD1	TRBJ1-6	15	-	TGTGCCAGCAGCGGCGGACAGGGGTATAATTCACCCCTCCACTTT	CASSGGQGYNSPLHF
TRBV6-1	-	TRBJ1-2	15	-	TGTGCCAGCAGTGAAGCTGGTCCAGCTAACTATGGCTACACCTTC	CASSEAGPANYGYTF
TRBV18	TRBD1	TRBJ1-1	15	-	TGTGCCAGCTCACCGACGACAGGGGGGAACACTGAAGCTTTCTTT	CASSPTTGGNTEAFF
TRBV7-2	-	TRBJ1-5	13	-	TGTGCCAGCAGCCCCAGGGTTGGTCAGCCCCAGCATTTT	CASSPRVGQPQHF
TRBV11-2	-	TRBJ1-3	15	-	TGTGCCAGCAGCCTTAGGAGGAACTCTGGAAACACCATATATTTT	CASSLRRNSGNTIYF
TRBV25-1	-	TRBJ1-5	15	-	TGTGCCAGCAGCATGGGGGGGTTTGGCAATCAGCCCCAGCATTTT	CASSMGGFGNQPQHF
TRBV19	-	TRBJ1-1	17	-	TGTGCCAGTAGTCAGCGGCCGGGCGGGGGTTTGAGCACTGAAGCTTTCTTT	CASSQRPGGGLSTEAFF
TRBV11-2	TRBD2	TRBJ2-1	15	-	TGTGCCAGCAGCTTCTCCCTAGCGGGGGGCAACGAGCAGTTCTTC	CASSFSLAGGNEQFF
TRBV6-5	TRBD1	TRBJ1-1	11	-	TGTGCCAGCAACCAGGGGGCTGAAGCTTTCTTT	CASNQGAEAFF
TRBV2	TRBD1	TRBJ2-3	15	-	TGTGCCAGCAGTATAAGACAGGGGAGGTCAGATACGCAGTATTTT	CASSIRQGRSDTQYF
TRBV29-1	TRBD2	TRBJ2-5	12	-	TGCAGCGTTGAAAGCGGGAGGGAGACCCAGTACTTC	CSVESGRETQYF
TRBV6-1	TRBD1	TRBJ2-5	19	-	TGTGCCAGCAGTGAGGAAGGACAGGGGAGGTCCCGTTCCCAAGAGACCCAGTACTTC	CASSEEGQGRSRSQETQYF
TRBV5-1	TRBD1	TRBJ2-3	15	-	TGCGCCAGCAGCTTAGGGACAGGCGGCACAGATACGCAGTATTTT	CASSLGTGGTDTQYF
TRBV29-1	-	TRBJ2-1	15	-	TGCAGCGTTGAAGATCTAACAGGGCGACTCAATGAGCAGTTCTTC	CSVEDLTGRLNEQFF
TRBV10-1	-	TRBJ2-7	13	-	TGCGCCAGCAGTGAGTCTCACAGCAACGAGCAGTACTTC	CASSESHSNEQYF
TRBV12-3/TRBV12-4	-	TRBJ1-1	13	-	TGTGCCAGCAGGACCGGAGAGGGCACTGAAGCTTTCTTT	CASRTGEGTEAFF
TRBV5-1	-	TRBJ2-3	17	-	TGCGCCAGCAGCTTGGCCGTAAGAGCTTACGGGACAGATACGCAGTATTTT	CASSLAVRAYGTDTQYF
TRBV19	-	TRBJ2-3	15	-	TGTGCCAGTAGTGATCGGGGGTCTAGCACAGATACGCAGTATTTT	CASSDRGSSTDTQYF
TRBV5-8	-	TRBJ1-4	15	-	TGTGCCAGCAGCTCGAACGGGTTAGGTAATGAAAAACTGTTTTTT	CASSSNGLGNEKLFF
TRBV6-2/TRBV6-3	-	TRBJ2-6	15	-	TGTGCCAGCAGTGACAGGCATACCGGGGCCAACGTCCTGACTTTC	CASSDRHTGANVLTF
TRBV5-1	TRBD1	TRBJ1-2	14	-	TGCGCCAGCAGAGGACAGGGGGGGAACTATGGCTACACCTTC	CASRGQGGNYGYTF
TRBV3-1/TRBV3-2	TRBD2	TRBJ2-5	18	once	TGTGCCAGCAGCCAAGAGGGGGCTAGCGGGGGAGAGGAAGAGACCCAGTACTTC	CASSQEGASGGEEETQYF
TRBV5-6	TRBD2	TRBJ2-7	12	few	TGTGCCAGCAGCTTTATAGCGGGGTCTCTCTACTTC	CASSFIAGSLYF
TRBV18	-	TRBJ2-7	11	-	TGTGCCAGCTCAAGCGACAGCGAGCAGTACTTC	CASSSDSEQYF
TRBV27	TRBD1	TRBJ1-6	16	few	TGTGCCAGCAGAAAAATAGACAGGGGGGTATTCTCGCCCCTCCACTTT	CASRKIDRGVFSPLHF
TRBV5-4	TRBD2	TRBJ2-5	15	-	TGTGCCAGCAGCCCCGGGGGGGGCATTCAAGAGACCCAGTACTTC	CASSPGGGIQETQYF
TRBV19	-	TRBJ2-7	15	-	TGTGCCAGTAGTGGGGCTCAGGTAATAGGCTACGAGCAGTACTTC	CASSGAQVIGYEQYF
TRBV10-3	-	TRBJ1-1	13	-	TGTGCCATCAGCACCAACTACGGCACTGAAGCTTTCTTT	CAISTNYGTEAFF
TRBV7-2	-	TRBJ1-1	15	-	TGTGCCAGCAGCTTAGCGGGAGCCTCGAACACTGAAGCTTTCTTT	CASSLAGASNTEAFF
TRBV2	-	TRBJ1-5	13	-	TGTGCCAGCAGTTTACAGTTTCAACAGCCCCAGCATTTT	CASSLQFQQPQHF
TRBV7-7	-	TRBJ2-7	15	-	TGTGCCAGCAGCCCTCTAGGTAGTAACTCCTACGAGCAGTACTTC	CASSPLGSNSYEQYF
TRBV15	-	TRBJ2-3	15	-	TGTGCCACCAGCAGAGTGTCCGGGAGCACAGATACGCAGTATTTT	CATSRVSGSTDTQYF
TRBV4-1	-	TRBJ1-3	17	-	TGCGCCAGCAGCCAAGATGTGACGGAGGCCTCTGGAAACACCATATATTTT	CASSQDVTEASGNTIYF
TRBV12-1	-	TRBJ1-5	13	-	TGTGCCAGCAGCTTTAGAGGGAGTCAGCCCCAGCATTTT	CASSFRGSQPQHF
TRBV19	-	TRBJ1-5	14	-	TGTGCCAGTAGTATAAACGGGGTCAATCAGCCCCAGCATTTT	CASSINGVNQPQHF
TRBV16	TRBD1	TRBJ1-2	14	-	TGTGCCAGCAGCCAATTTGGGACAGAGAATGGCTACACCTTC	CASSQFGTENGYTF
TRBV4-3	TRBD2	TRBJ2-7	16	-	TGCGCCAGCAGCCAAGATATTGGGACTAGGGCCTCCCAGTCTTCCTTC	CASSQDIGTRASQSSF
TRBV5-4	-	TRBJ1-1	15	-	TGTGCCAGCAGCTATGGGGGGGGTTGGTTCACTGAAGCTTTCTTT	CASSYGGGWFTEAFF
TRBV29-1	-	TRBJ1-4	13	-	TGCAGCGTCGGGAGAGCAACTAATGAAAAACTGTTTTTT	CSVGRATNEKLFF
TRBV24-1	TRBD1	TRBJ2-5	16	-	TGTGCCACCAGTGATGGAGGACAGGGGATCGAAGAGACCCAGTACTTC	CATSDGGQGIEETQYF
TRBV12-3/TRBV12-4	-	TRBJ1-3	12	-	TGTGCCAGTGGGAGGGCTGGAAACACCATATATTTT	CASGRAGNTIYF
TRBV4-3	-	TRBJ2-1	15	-	TGCGCCAGCAGCCAAGGAGTGTCCAACTACAATGAGCAGTTCTTC	CASSQGVSNYNEQFF
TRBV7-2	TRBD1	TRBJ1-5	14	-	TGTGCCAGCAGCTCGAGACAGGGAGGTCAGCCCCAGCATTTT	CASSSRQGGQPQHF
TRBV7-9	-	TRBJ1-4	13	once	TGTGCCAGCAGCCCCCAAGCGTTTGAAAAACTGTTTTTT	CASSPQAFEKLFF
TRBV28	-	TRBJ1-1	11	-	TGTGCCAGCAGCAAAGGGGATGTAGCTTTCTTT	CASSKGDVAFF
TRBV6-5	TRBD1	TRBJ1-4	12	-	TGTGCGGCGAGGGGGGACAGCGAAAAACTGTTTTTT	CAARGDSEKLFF
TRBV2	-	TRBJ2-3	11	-	TGTGCCAGCAGTCCGCGAGATACGCAGTATTTT	CASSPRDTQYF